This section outlines one T cell receptor (beta chain) sequence together with its context. Its antigen is as yet unknown. MiXCR, run by TCRdb on the 5' RACE reads, gives a single entry per CDR3 protein. The sample shows 40,000 to 65,000 distinct CDR3 sequences, around 25% of them seen only once. General study results and limits: Tumor Treg TCRs overlapped most with tumor naive CD4+ cells.

Trimming took off 2 bases at V and 8 bases at J, with 19 bases between the two ends. Germline assignment: CDR1 MNHEY and CDR2 SVGAGI. CDR3 length: 17 residues. The chain employs TRBV6-5 and TRBJ1-6, with a possible D match to TRBD1 (6 bases). This receptor was obtained from a female donor with breast cancer. The sample comprised tumor-infiltrating naive CD4+ T cells sorted from the breast tumor. Sample subset: naive CD4+ T cells, CD4+CD45RA+CD25-. The CDR3 region is CASSYSKGGVLYSPLHF. CDR3 nucleotides: TGTGCCAGCAGTTACAGTAAAGGGGGAGTTTTATATTCACCCCTCCACTTT.